One and the same sample provided the 20 T cell receptor beta chains below, sequenced in a study of control samples from healthy donors and cancer patients (dated by TCRdb to 2020 to 2022). The method behind the library was the immunoSEQ multiplex PCR assay. Imported from immuneACCESS, the table was reduced by TCRdb to in-frame sequences with V and J called. These copies leave out some clones; in studies compared against another copy, an unresolved V gene accounts for under half, and the cause of the remainder is not known. Counted in this sample were hundreds of thousands of clones; over 75% of them appeared once. More than 6% of the sample lies in the top ten. Sequenced input: PBMCs. Every receptor here comes from a man aged 35 to 55 with head and neck cancer.

The rearrangement links TRBV4-1 to TRBJ2-3; 12 nucleotides agree with TRBD2. Germline trimming cut 1 base from V and 0 bases from J; bases unmatched to any gene: 5. The germline V gene has CDR1 MGHRA and CDR2 YSYEKL. The CDR3 is made up of 18 amino acids. CDR3 sequence reads: CASSQGLAGAISTDTQYF. The CDR3 bases are TGCGCCAGCAGCCAAGGACTAGCGGGGGCCATTAGCACAGATACGCAGTATTTT.

The V gene is TRBV6-2 or TRBV6-3, the J gene TRBJ2-3; a possible D gene is TRBD1 (6 bases). The CDR3 runs to 16 residues. Looked up from germline, CDR1 is MNHEY and CDR2 is SVGEGT. Trimming took off 4 bases at V and 2 bases at J, with 16 bases between the two ends. CDR3 nucleotide sequence: TGTGCCAGCAGTTCGGAATTGACAGGATCCACAGATACGCAGTATTTT. It encodes CASSSELTGSTDTQYF.

V gene TRBV6-1 combines with J gene TRBJ1-6; the D is unclear. CDR3 size: 15 residues. Germline V lookup: CDR1 MNHNS, CDR2 SASEGT. V was cut by 2 bases and J by 9 bases, with 14 bases left in between. The CDR3 DNA sequence: TGTGCCAGCAGTGAAACAGTTATTTTTACTTCACCCCTCCACTTT. This gives the protein CASSETVIFTSPLHF.

The chain uses TRBV5-4 and TRBJ2-5; TRBD1 or TRBD2 may be the D gene (5 bases each). CDR3 size: 14 residues. CDR1 is SGHNT, CDR2 YYREEE, per germline (reference sequence). The ends were cut back, 5 bases at V and 2 bases at J, with 13 bases in the middle. CDR3: CASRGRDRQETQYF. CDR3 nucleotides: TGTGCCAGCAGGGGCAGGGACCGTCAAGAGACCCAGTACTTC.

The chain couples TRBV7-2 to TRBJ1-2; D is unresolved. Deletions cut 6 bases from V and 2 bases from J, with 10 bases between. CDR3 length: 13 amino acids. The germline V gene encodes CDR1 SGHTA and CDR2 FQGNSA. CDR3 sequence: CASRKQINYGYTF. CDR3 sequence (DNA): TGTGCCAGCAGAAAACAGATAAACTATGGCTACACCTTC.

The chain carries TRBV5-6 and TRBJ1-4, with D maybe TRBD1 (6 bases). This CDR3 spans 16 amino acids. V lost 3 bases to trimming and J lost 0 bases, with 12 bases between them. Germline CDR1 and CDR2: SGHDT and YYEEEE. The CDR3 DNA sequence: TGTGCCAGCAGCTCTATACAGGGCCCAACTAATGAAAAACTGTTTTTT. It translates to CASSSIQGPTNEKLFF.

The genes are TRBV19 and TRBJ2-5; 8 nucleotides match TRBD2. The junction had 4 bases not matched to a gene; V was cut back by 3 bases and J by 1 base. The CDR3 length is 15 residues. The germline gives CDR1 LNHDA, CDR2 SQIVND (reference sequence). Here the CDR3 reads CASSIRTSSQETQYF. The CDR3, as DNA: TGTGCCAGTAGTATTAGGACTAGCTCCCAAGAGACCCAGTACTTC.

The chain combines TRBV18 with TRBJ2-2, with 7 bases identical to TRBD1. Germline V gene sequence: CDR1 KGHSH, CDR2 LQKENI. The CDR3 totals 15 residues. Losses at the gene ends were 3 bases for V and 1 base for J; bases not matched to a gene: 2. CDR3 in amino acids: CASSPGTVNTGELFF. As DNA, the CDR3 is TGTGCCAGCTCACCCGGGACAGTGAACACCGGGGAGCTGTTTTTT.

The V call is TRBV3-1 (or the pseudogene TRBV3-2), the J call TRBJ1-2, with D possibly TRBD1 on 5 matching bases. V was cut by 4 bases and J by 3 bases, with 12 bases left in between. CDR3 length equals 14 residues. Germline values: CDR1 LGHDT, CDR2 YNNKEL (reference sequence). CDR3 loop: CASSPQGSHYGYTF. The CDR3 DNA sequence: TGTGCCAGCAGCCCTCAGGGCAGCCACTATGGCTACACCTTC.

This clone showed up just once. The chain joins TRBV18 to TRBJ2-2; D unclear. CDR3 length: 14 amino acids. Trimming left V 8 bases short and J 2 bases short, with 12 bases between. CDR1 is KGHSH and CDR2 is LQKENI in the germline V gene. CDR3 in DNA: TGTGCCAGCGACCCTGGCGTAAACACCGGGGAGCTGTTTTTT. Translating gives CASDPGVNTGELFF.

The CDR3 sequence: CASSFRGRSTEAFF. DNA of the CDR3: TGTGCCAGCAGTTTCAGGGGGCGAAGTACTGAAGCTTTCTTT. The V and J genes are TRBV27 and TRBJ1-1; TRBD1 matches 8 bases. The V gene's germline CDR1 is MNHEY and CDR2 SMNVEV (reference sequence). Trimming at V came to 3 bases and at J to 5 bases, leaving 5 bases not matched to a gene. The CDR3 sequence is 14 residues long.

This clone was detected only a few times. The V gene is TRBV7-9, the J gene TRBJ1-5, with D uncertain. Trimming cost V 4 bases and J 6 bases, with 7 bases left between them. Germline CDR1 reads SEHNR; CDR2 reads FQNEAQ (reference sequence). This CDR3 is built from 12 residues. CDR3 region: CASSSLGQPQHF. DNA of the CDR3: TGTGCCAGCAGCTCCTTGGGTCAGCCCCAGCATTTT.

The chain links TRBV30 to TRBJ2-3; D possibly corresponds to TRBD1 (5 bases). Germline V CDR1 and CDR2: GTSNPN, SVGIG (reference sequence). Trimming cost V 1 base and J 4 bases, with 9 bases left between them. The CDR3 extends over 13 amino acids. The CDR3 region is CAWSEQEADTQYF. The CDR3 DNA reads TGTGCCTGGAGTGAACAGGAAGCAGATACGCAGTATTTT.

The chain recombines TRBV11-1 with TRBJ2-3, with 9 bases identical to TRBD2. Germline lookup yields CDR1 SGHAT and CDR2 FQDESV (reference sequence). The CDR3 consists of 16 residues. Trimming removed 5 bases from V and 2 bases from J; junction bases left unmatched: 8. The CDR3 here is CASSLLTSGYTDTQYF. The CDR3 region has the DNA TGTGCCAGCAGCCTATTGACTAGCGGATACACAGATACGCAGTATTTT.

This clone appeared a single time. The V call is TRBV10-1, the J call TRBJ2-7, with no clear D. The CDR3 is 15 residues long. V gave up 0 bases and J gave up 0 bases, with 9 bases separating them. CDR1 WNHNN and CDR2 SYGVQD come from the germline V gene (reference sequence). The CDR3 here is CASSESIGSSYEQYF. DNA of the CDR3: TGCGCCAGCAGTGAGTCGATCGGCTCCTCCTACGAGCAGTACTTC.

The chain joins TRBV11-2 to TRBJ2-4, with unresolved D. The CDR3 has 17 residues. Germline V gives CDR1 SGHAT, CDR2 FQNNGV. V was clipped by 5 bases and J by 5 bases, with 22 bases between them. The CDR3 spells CASSPTWTRYSENIQYF. In DNA, the CDR3 is TGTGCCAGCAGCCCTACCTGGACCCGCTATTCTGAAAACATTCAGTACTTC.

The gene calls are TRBV7-3 and TRBJ1-1; D is undetermined. Germline-derived CDR1 and CDR2 are SGHTA and FQGTGA. The germline V and J ends were trimmed by 4 bases and 5 bases, with 17 bases remaining between them. The CDR3 is 15 amino acids. CDR3 loop: CASSSQPGSGTEAFF. In nucleotides, the CDR3 is TGTGCCAGCAGCTCCCAACCGGGATCTGGTACTGAAGCTTTCTTT.

The gene calls are TRBV7-9 and TRBJ1-3, with a possible D match to TRBD1 (5 bases). Germline CDR1 reads SEHNR; CDR2 reads FQNEAQ (reference sequence). Trimming cost V 7 bases and J 0 bases, with 19 bases left between them. There are 17 residues in the CDR3. The CDR3 region has the DNA TGTGCCAGCACGCTGGCGGGGACGACGGCCTCTGGAAACACCATATATTTT. This encodes CASTLAGTTASGNTIYF.

This rearrangement joins TRBV2 to TRBJ2-7; TRBD1 or TRBD2 may be the D gene (6 bases each). V lost 4 bases and J lost 3, with 13 bases in between. This CDR3 has 14 residues. CDR1 and CDR2 (germline): SNHLY, FYNNEI. The CDR3 region has the DNA TGTGCCAGCAGTGTTGAAAAGGGGGGCTACGAGCAGTACTTC. This sequence encodes CASSVEKGGYEQYF.

V and J are TRBV12-5 and TRBJ2-2, with 11 bases identical to TRBD2. J gave up 6 bases and V 0 bases, and 3 bases lay outside the gene matches. This CDR3 region has 16 residues. Looked up from germline, CDR1 is LGHNT and CDR2 is FRNRAP. CDR3 protein: CASGLVLAGGPGELFF. Written as DNA, the CDR3 is TGTGCTAGTGGTTTGGTCCTAGCGGGAGGTCCCGGGGAGCTGTTTTTT.